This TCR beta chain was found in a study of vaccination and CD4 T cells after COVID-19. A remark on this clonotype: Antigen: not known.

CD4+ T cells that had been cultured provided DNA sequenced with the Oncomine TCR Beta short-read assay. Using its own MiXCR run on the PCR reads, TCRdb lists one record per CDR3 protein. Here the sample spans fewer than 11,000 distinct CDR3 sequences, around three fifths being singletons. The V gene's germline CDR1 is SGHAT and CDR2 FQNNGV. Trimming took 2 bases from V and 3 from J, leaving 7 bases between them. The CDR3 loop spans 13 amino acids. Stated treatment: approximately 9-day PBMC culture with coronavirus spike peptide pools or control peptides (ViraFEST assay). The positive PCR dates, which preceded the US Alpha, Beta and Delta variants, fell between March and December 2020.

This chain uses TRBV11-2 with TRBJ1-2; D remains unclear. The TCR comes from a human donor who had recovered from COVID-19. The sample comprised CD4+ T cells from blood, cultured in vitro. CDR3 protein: CASSLSGDYGYTF. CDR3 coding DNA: TGTGCCAGCAGCTTATCCGGGGACTATGGCTACACCTTC. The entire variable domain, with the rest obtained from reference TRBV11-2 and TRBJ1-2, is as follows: EAGVAQSPRYKIIEKRQSVAFWCNPISGHATLYWYQQILGQGPKLLIQFQNNGVVDDSQLPKDRFSAERLKGVDSTLKIQPAKLEDSAVYLCASSLSGDYGYTFGSGTRLTVV.